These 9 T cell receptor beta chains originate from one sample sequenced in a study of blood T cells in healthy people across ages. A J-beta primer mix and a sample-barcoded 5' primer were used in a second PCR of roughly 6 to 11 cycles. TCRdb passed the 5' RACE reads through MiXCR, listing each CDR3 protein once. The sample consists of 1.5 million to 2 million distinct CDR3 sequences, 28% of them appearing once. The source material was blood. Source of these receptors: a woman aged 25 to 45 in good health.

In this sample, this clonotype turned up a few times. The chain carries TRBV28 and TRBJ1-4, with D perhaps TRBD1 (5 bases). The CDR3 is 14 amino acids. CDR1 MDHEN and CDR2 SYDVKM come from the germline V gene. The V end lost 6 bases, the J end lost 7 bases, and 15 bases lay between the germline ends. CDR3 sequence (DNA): TGTGCCAGCAGCCGTTCGTGGGGGGGTGAAAAACTGTTTTTT. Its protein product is CASSRSWGGEKLFF.

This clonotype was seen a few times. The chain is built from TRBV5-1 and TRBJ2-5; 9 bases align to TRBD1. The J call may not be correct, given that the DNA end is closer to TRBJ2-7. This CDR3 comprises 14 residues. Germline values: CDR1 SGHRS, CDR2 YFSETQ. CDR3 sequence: CASSPRDRDNEQYF. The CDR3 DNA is TGCGCCAGCAGCCCCCGGGACAGGGACAACGAGCAGTACTTC.

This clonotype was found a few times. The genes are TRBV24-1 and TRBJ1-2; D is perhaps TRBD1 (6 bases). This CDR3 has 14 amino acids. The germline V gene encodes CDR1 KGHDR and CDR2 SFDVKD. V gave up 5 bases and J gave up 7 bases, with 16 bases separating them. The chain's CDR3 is CATSGEGGLFGYTF. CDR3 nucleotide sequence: TGTGCCACCAGTGGCGAGGGGGGCCTCTTTGGCTACACCTTC.

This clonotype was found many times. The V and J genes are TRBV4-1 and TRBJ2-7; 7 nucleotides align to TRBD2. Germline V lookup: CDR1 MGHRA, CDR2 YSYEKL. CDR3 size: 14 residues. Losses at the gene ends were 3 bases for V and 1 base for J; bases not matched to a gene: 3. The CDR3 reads CASSHAGGSYEQYF. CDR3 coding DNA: TGCGCCAGCAGCCACGCCGGGGGGTCCTACGAGCAGTACTTC.

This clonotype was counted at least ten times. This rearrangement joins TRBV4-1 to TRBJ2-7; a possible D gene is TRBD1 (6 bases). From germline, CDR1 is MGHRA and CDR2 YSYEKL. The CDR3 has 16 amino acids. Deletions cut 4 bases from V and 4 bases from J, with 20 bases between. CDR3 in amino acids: CASSPDDRTAKYEQYF. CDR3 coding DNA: TGCGCCAGCAGCCCGGATGACAGGACCGCCAAATACGAGCAGTACTTC.

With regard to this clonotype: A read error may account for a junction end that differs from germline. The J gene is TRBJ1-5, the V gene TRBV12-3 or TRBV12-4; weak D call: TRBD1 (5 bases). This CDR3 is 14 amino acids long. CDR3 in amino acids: CASSLPGGNQLQHF. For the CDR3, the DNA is TGTGCCAGCAGTCTCCCTGGGGGGAATCAGCTCCAGCATTTT.

Here the CDR3 DNA reads TGCAGTGCTAAAACCAGGAGGCAGGAGACCCAGTACTTC. Amino acids: CSAKTRRQETQYF. The chain carries TRBV20-1 and TRBJ2-5, with D possibly TRBD2 on 5 matching bases. The CDR3 is 13 residues long. Between the trimmed V and J ends, which lost 4 bases and 5 bases, there was a span of 14 bases. Per germline, CDR1 DFQATT and CDR2 SNEGSKA (reference sequence).

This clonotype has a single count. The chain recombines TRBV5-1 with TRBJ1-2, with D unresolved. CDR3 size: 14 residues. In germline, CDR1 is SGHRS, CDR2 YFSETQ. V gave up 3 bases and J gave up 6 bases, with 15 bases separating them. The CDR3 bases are TGCGCCAGCAGCTCCGGGAGGACGTCGGATGGCTACACCTTC. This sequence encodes CASSSGRTSDGYTF.

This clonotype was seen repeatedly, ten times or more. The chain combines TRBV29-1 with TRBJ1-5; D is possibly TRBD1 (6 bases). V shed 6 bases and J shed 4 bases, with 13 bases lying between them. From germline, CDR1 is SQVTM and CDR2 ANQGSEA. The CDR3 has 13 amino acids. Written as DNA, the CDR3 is TGCAGCGTGGGGGCTGGACGGAATCAGCCCCAGCATTTT. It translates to CSVGAGRNQPQHF.